One and the same sample provided the 23 T cell receptor beta chains below, sequenced in a study of patients and donors after allogeneic stem cell transplantation. Via MiXCR, TCRdb re-called the RT-PCR reads, giving one row per CDR3 protein. The sample has approximately 140,000 distinct CDR3 sequences; 30% to 45% are singletons. Material: blood, either unsorted or a sorted T cell fraction (not recorded which). All receptors derive from a human donor who was either an allogeneic HSCT recipient or a stem cell or donor lymphocyte infusion donor (not recorded which). It is not recorded whose cells these are; they may come from a transplant donor.

This rearrangement joins TRBV12-3 or TRBV12-4 to TRBJ1-5; D is perhaps TRBD1 (6 bases). Trimming cost V 3 bases and J 7 bases, with 22 bases left between them. CDR3 length: 17 amino acids. The CDR3 reads CASSFGFKGGSQQPQHF. The CDR3 nucleotides read TGTGCCAGCAGTTTTGGCTTCAAGGGGGGTTCCCAACAGCCCCAGCATTTT.

This clonotype has more than one count but fewer than ten. The J gene is TRBJ2-1, the V gene TRBV7-2; D is possibly TRBD2 (6 bases). The CDR3 has 14 amino acids. The germline V and J ends were trimmed by 4 bases and 5 bases, with 12 bases remaining between them. CDR1 and CDR2 from the germline V gene are SGHTA and FQGNSA. Here the CDR3 reads CASSSYRGDNEQFF. In nucleotides, the CDR3 is TGTGCCAGCAGCTCCTACCGCGGGGACAATGAGCAGTTCTTC.

This clonotype appeared a few times. The gene calls are TRBV5-1 and TRBJ1-2, with TRBD1 matching over 11 bases. Germline CDR1 and CDR2: SGHRS and YFSETQ. The CDR3 runs 16 residues. Trimming took 1 base from V and 3 from J; bases not matched to a gene: 5. The CDR3: CASSLMPGQGDYGYTF. DNA for the CDR3: TGCGCCAGCAGCTTGATGCCGGGACAGGGGGACTATGGCTACACCTTC.

CDR3 nucleotides: TGTGCCAGCAGCTTAGTCACAGCGAGTGAAGCTTTCTTT. Translated: CASSLVTASEAFF. The chain employs TRBV5-5 and TRBJ1-1, with D unresolved. The V and J ends lost 2 bases and 7 bases respectively, with 12 bases between them. This CDR3 is 13 amino acids long. CDR1 is SGHKS, CDR2 YYEKEE, per germline (reference sequence).

The chain combines TRBV5-5 with TRBJ1-1, with D unresolved. CDR1 is SGHKS and CDR2 is YYEKEE in the germline V gene (reference sequence). The V and J ends lost 2 bases and 7 bases respectively, with 9 bases between them. This CDR3 comprises 12 residues. The CDR3 DNA sequence: TGTGCCAGCAGCTTTCCGCTGAGTGAAGCTTTCTTT. Its translation: CASSFPLSEAFF. The complete variable domain, with remaining parts taken from reference TRBV5-5 and TRBJ1-1, reads DAGVTQSPTHLIKTRGQQVTLRCSPISGHKSVSWYQQVLGQGPQFIFQYYEKEERGRGNFPDRFSARQFPNYSSELNVNALLLGDSALYLCASSFPLSEAFFGQGTRLTVV.

This clonotype was seen a few times. V and J are TRBV6-5 and TRBJ1-1; TRBD1 is a possible D gene (5 bases). Per the germline V gene, CDR1 is MNHEY and CDR2 is SVGAGI. The CDR3 extends over 13 amino acids. V dropped 8 bases and J dropped 6 bases, with 16 bases sitting between them. CDR3 DNA: TGTGCCAGCGGGCGGGACGAAGGGGCTGAAGCTTTCTTT. Translation: CASGRDEGAEAFF.

This clonotype was picked up a small number of times. This chain uses TRBV29-1 with TRBJ1-2; D is unresolved. Germline loops: CDR1 SQVTM, CDR2 ANQGSEA. CDR3 length: 13 residues. Trimming removed 5 bases at V and 2 bases at J, with 12 bases between. CDR3 in amino acids: CSVRWGTNYGYTF. The CDR3 DNA sequence: TGCAGCGTTAGATGGGGTACCAACTATGGCTACACCTTC.

The rearrangement links TRBV5-1 to TRBJ1-1; D gene uncertain. Per the germline V gene, CDR1 is SGHRS and CDR2 is YFSETQ. This CDR3 has 15 residues. The V and J ends lost 0 bases and 1 base respectively, with 10 bases between them. CDR3 sequence reads: CASSLEWARNTEAFF. The CDR3, as DNA: TGCGCCAGCAGCTTGGAATGGGCGAGGAACACTGAAGCTTTCTTT.

This chain connects TRBV27 to TRBJ1-6, with D possibly matching TRBD1 (6 bases). The CDR3 runs 15 residues. The germline V and J ends were trimmed by 6 bases and 6 bases, with 15 bases remaining between them. Germline CDR1 MNHEY, CDR2 SMNVEV (reference sequence). This CDR3 is CASRPVGAGNSPLHF. CDR3 sequence (DNA): TGTGCCAGCAGGCCCGTGGGGGCTGGTAATTCACCCCTCCACTTT.

This clonotype has ten or more counts. The chain couples TRBV6-2 or TRBV6-3 to TRBJ1-5; 7 bases line up with TRBD1. The CDR3 is 17 residues long. Germline CDR1 MNHEY, CDR2 SVGEGT. Trimming cost V 5 bases and J 1 base; bases outside gene matches: 11. CDR3 protein: CASSTETDRVSNQPQHF. The CDR3 coding sequence is TGTGCCAGCAGTACCGAAACTGACAGGGTCAGCAATCAGCCCCAGCATTTT.

The chain is built from TRBV7-3 and TRBJ2-1, with D possibly TRBD2 on 5 matching bases. The CDR3 runs 15 residues. From germline, CDR1 is SGHTA and CDR2 FQGTGA. Trimming stripped 3 bases from V and 0 bases from J, with 9 bases between. CDR3: CASSLSGSSYNEQFF. The DNA of the CDR3 is TGTGCCAGCAGCTTGAGTGGGAGCTCCTACAATGAGCAGTTCTTC.

The rearrangement joins TRBV2 to TRBJ1-2; D unresolved. Trimming pared 8 bases from V and 4 bases from J, leaving 14 bases between. The CDR3 totals 13 residues. Germline CDR1 is SNHLY and CDR2 is FYNNEI. The CDR3 is CASPLTVFYGYTF. The CDR3 DNA follows: TGTGCCAGCCCCCTTACAGTGTTCTATGGCTACACCTTC.

CDR3 sequence reads: CASSYRQGLQETQYF. The CDR3 nucleotides read TGTGCCAGCAGTTACAGACAGGGATTACAAGAGACCCAGTACTTC. V is TRBV6-6 and J is TRBJ2-5; 7 bases map to TRBD1. The J segment lost 2 bases and the V segment lost 2 bases, leaving 5 bases of the junction unmatched. The CDR3 has 15 residues. From germline, CDR1 is MNHNY and CDR2 SVGAGI (reference sequence).

The chain recombines TRBV15 with TRBJ1-4, with 7 positions matching TRBD1. CDR3 size: 14 residues. From germline, CDR1 is LNHNV and CDR2 YYDKDF (reference sequence). Trimming removed 4 bases from V and 8 bases from J; junction bases left unmatched: 7. For the CDR3, the DNA is TGTGCCACCAGCACCTCCGGGACAGCAGAAAAACTGTTTTTT. Protein: CATSTSGTAEKLFF.

With respect to this clonotype: An end of the junction differs from the germline gene, which may be a read error. As DNA, the CDR3 is TGTAGTGCTAGAGAACTACAGCCAACTAATGAAAAACTGTTTTTT. Residues: CSARELQPTNEKLFF. V usage is TRBV20-1 and J usage is TRBJ1-4; no clear D gene. Germline CDR1 reads DFQATT; CDR2 reads SNEGSKA (reference sequence). The length of the CDR3 is 15 residues.

The rearrangement links TRBV9 to TRBJ1-3, with no clear D. The germline CDR1 and CDR2 sequences are SGDLS and YYNGEE. The CDR3 extends over 14 amino acids. V lost 6 bases, J lost 9 bases, and 19 bases lay in between. CDR3 DNA: TGTGCCAGCACCAAAAATGGGTTATTCGGCACCATATATTTT. Residues: CASTKNGLFGTIYF.

The chain couples TRBV4-2 to TRBJ1-1; TRBD1 might be the D (6 bases). CDR3 length equals 16 residues. V lost 0 bases and J lost 5, with 16 bases in between. Germline lookup yields CDR1 LGHNA and CDR2 YNFKEQ. CDR3 DNA sequence: TGTGCCAGCAGCCAAGAGACAGGTTTTCGGTGGACTGAAGCTTTCTTT. This codes for CASSQETGFRWTEAFF.

The CDR3 DNA sequence: TGCAGCGTTTCCGGGACAGGGGATGAAAAACTGTTTTTT. It codes for CSVSGTGDEKLFF. The chain is built from TRBV29-1 and TRBJ1-4; TRBD1 matches at 10 bases. V lost 5 bases, J lost 6 bases, and 3 bases stayed unmatched. CDR3 length: 13 amino acids. The germline V gene encodes CDR1 SQVTM and CDR2 ANQGSEA.

The gene calls are TRBV4-2 and TRBJ1-6; tentative D call: TRBD1 (5 bases). V was cut by 8 bases and J by 9 bases, with 14 bases left in between. Germline V gene sequence: CDR1 LGHNA, CDR2 YNFKEQ. This CDR3 is built from 13 residues. The CDR3 bases are TGTGCCAGCGGAGGGGAGCGGAGTTCACCCCTCCACTTT. Protein: CASGGERSSPLHF.

This sequence joins TRBV20-1 and TRBJ2-3, with D perhaps matching TRBD1 (6 bases). Trimming shortened V by 7 bases and J by 4 bases, and 9 bases separated the two germline ends. Germline V gives CDR1 DFQATT, CDR2 SNEGSKA (reference sequence). CDR3 size: 11 residues. CDR3 DNA: TGCAGTGGAAAGGGGGCAGATACGCAGTATTTT. Its protein is CSGKGADTQYF.

The rearrangement links TRBV4-3 to TRBJ2-2, with 8 bases identical to TRBD1. The trim removed 2 bases at V and 7 bases at J, leaving 9 bases unmatched. The CDR3 length is 16 residues. Germline V CDR1 and CDR2: LGHNA, YSLEER. The CDR3 is CASSQNLQGAFGELFF. CDR3 DNA sequence: TGCGCCAGCAGCCAAAATTTGCAGGGGGCGTTCGGGGAGCTGTTTTTT.

This clonotype was seen more than once but under ten times. The chain has TRBV7-9 and TRBJ1-5; D is unresolved. Germline CDR1 and CDR2: SEHNR and FQNEAQ (reference sequence). Trimming removed 3 bases from V and 0 bases from J, with 6 bases in between. CDR3 length equals 14 residues. In DNA, the CDR3 is TGTGCCAGCAGCTTTGACGATAGCAATCAGCCCCAGCATTTT. Translated, it gives CASSFDDSNQPQHF.

The chain has TRBV12-3 or TRBV12-4 and TRBJ2-2, with unresolved D. This CDR3 has 13 amino acids. The V end was cut by 3 bases, the J end by 1 base, with 3 bases between. CDR3 sequence: CASSFKNTGELFF. CDR3 nucleotide sequence: TGTGCCAGCAGTTTCAAGAACACCGGGGAGCTGTTTTTT.